This record covers a single T cell receptor (beta chain). The antigen remains unidentified. Profiling relied on immunoSEQ multiplex PCR, and the TCRdb table lists in-frame clones only, not all of them. The repertoire holds about 140,000 clones, with about 90% as singletons. The data stem from a study of T cell responses to AZD1222 COVID-19 vaccine. Study outcomes and limitations: Nearly half of spike-specific TCRs reportedly go after variant regions that carry no mutations. In all cases, repertoires were sampled only after the peak T cell response. The donors showed a predominance of white British ancestry and of females, with possible underestimation of clonal diversity.

The CDR3 length is 14 residues. Trimming left V 5 bases short and J 8 bases short, with 18 bases between. The germline V gene has CDR1 MDHEN and CDR2 SYDVKM. The rearrangement uses TRBV28 and TRBJ1-2, with D possibly being TRBD1 (5 bases). This clonotype originated in an adult who received the MenACWY meningococcal vaccine as a control. This material consisted of peripheral blood, taken 28 days after the second dose of the MenACWY control vaccine. The chain's CDR3 is CASSTLGYRSGYTF. CDR3 DNA sequence: TGTGCCAGCAGTACCCTCGGATACAGGAGCGGCTACACCTTC.